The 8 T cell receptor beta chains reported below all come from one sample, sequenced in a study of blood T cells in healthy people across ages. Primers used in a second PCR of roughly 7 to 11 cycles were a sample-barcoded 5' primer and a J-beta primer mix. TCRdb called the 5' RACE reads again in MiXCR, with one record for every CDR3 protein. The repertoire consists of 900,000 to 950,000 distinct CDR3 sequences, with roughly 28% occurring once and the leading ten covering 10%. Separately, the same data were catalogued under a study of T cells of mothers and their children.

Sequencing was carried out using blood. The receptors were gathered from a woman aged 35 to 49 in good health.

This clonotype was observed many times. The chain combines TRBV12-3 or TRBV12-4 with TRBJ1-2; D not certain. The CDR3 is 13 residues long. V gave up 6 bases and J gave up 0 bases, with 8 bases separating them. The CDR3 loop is CASRGEPNYGYTF. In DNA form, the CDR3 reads TGTGCCAGCAGGGGAGAACCTAACTATGGCTACACCTTC.

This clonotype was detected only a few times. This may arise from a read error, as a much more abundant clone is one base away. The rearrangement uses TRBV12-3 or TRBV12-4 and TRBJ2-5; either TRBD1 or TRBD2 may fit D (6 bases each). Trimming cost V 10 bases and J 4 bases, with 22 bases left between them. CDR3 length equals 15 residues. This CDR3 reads CATLFRGEGGETQYF. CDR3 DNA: TGTGCCACCCTTTTTAGGGGGGAAGGAGGAGAGACCCAGTACTTC.

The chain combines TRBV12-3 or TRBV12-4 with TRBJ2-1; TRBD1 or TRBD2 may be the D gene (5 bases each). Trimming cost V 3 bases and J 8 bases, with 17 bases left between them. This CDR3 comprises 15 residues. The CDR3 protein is CASSFRSGRADEQFF. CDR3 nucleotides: TGTGCCAGCAGTTTCAGGTCAGGGAGAGCGGATGAGCAGTTCTTC.

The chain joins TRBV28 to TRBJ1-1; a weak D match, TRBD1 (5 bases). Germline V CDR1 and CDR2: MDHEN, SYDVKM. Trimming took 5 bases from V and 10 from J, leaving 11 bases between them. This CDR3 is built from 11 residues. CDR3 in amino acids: CASSNRLGAFF. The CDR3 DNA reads TGTGCCAGCAGTAACAGGCTTGGAGCTTTCTTT.

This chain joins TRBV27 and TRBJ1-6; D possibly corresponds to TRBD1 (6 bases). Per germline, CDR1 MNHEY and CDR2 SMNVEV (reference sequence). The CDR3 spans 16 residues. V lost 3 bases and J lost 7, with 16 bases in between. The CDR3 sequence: CASSFQDRLGNSPLHF. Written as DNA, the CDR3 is TGTGCCAGCAGTTTCCAAGACAGGTTGGGGAATTCACCCCTCCACTTT.

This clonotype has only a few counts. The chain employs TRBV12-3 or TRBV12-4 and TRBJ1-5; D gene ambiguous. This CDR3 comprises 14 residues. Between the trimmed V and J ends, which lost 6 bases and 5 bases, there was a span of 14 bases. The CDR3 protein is CASSLAGSDQPQHF. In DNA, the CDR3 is TGTGCCAGCAGCCTGGCGGGGTCAGATCAGCCCCAGCATTTT.

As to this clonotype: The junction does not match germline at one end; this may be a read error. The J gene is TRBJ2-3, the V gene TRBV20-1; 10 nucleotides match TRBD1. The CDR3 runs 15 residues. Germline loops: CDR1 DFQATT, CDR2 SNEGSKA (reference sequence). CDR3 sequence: CSAADRGRSTDMQYF. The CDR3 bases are TGCAGTGCAGCCGACAGGGGGCGAAGCACAGATATGCAGTATTTT.

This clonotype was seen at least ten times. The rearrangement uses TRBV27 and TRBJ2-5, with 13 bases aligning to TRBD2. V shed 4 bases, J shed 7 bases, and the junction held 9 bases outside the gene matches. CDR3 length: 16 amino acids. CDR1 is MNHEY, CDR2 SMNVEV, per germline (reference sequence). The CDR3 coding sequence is TGTGCCAGCAGTTCCCCGAGACTAGCGGGGGGACGGACCCAGTACTTC. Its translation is CASSSPRLAGGRTQYF.